Described below is a single T cell receptor (beta chain) sequence and its context. This clone has just one count. Its antigen specificity is not known. Base qualities are not provided; no much larger clone lies one nucleotide away. This sample was taken from a study of T cell responses to AZD1222 COVID-19 vaccine (dated by TCRdb to the early 2020s). Broadly, across the study: AZD1222 recipients given second doses at about 4 weeks or at about 12 weeks were pooled, since spike-specific TCR depth and breadth were not found to differ between the two schedules. A total of over 230 trial participants underwent TCR sequencing, of whom approximately 210 received two doses of AZD1222 and around 25 received two doses of the MenACWY control vaccine. Trial participants were enrolled by age into 18-55, 56-69 and 70-plus year subgroups, with roughly 160, 29 and 62 TCR-sequenced participants respectively.

Study-level results and caveats: Conclusions about previously exposed vaccinees are limited because only 5 or 6 AZD1222 recipients were SARS-CoV-2 seropositive at baseline. The vaccine-associated CD4 TCRs covered the entire spike protein, and the dominant responses fell in regions 160-218 and 743-854. In the small 56-69-year group, the increase in depth fell short of significance, most likely because of low power. Reportedly, almost half of the unique spike-specific TCRs recognized epitopes lying outside the regions that are mutated in the B.1.351 and B.1.1.7 variants. No day 14 peak-response samples were available, so repertoires were characterized only after the peak T cell response. Most participants were white British and females outnumbered males, and the authors suggested that clonal diversity may have been underestimated. After two AZD1222 doses, both the breadth and the depth of spike-specific TCRs were significantly higher than at day 0 and than in MenACWY recipients.

The CDR3 regions of human TCRbeta chains were subjected to immunosequencing. The authors' pipeline ran thus. TCRs in the repertoires were compared against a reference library of SARS-CoV-2-specific TCRs that had been generated with the MIRA antigen-specificity platform. Breadth was defined as the fraction of unique TCRs that were SARS-CoV-2-associated, and depth was defined as the fraction of total T cells that were SARS-CoV-2-associated. Using the MIRA data, each spike-specific TCR was mapped to the spike region that the TCR reacts to and placed in a CD4 or CD8 class. Log10-transformed breadth and depth values were compared by one-way ANOVA with Sidak's multiple comparisons tests. This immuneACCESS table, as held by TCRdb, lists in-frame sequences with V and J called but not all clones. Of the missing ones, under half trace to an unresolved V gene in checked studies; the others have no known cause. V and J calls and clone size follow that table, whereas D and trimming were derived from the DNA. In all, the sample holds 150,000 to 200,000 clones, and 85% to 95% of those were seen once. The ten most abundant clones make up over 0.7% of the sample.

The time point label of this sample denotes: baseline before first vaccination. The vaccinee samples were drawn from two UK trials, COV001 and COV002, one of which was a single-blind randomized controlled phase 2/3 trial testing AZD1222 (ChAdOx1 nCoV-19) in healthy adults. For TCRbeta chain sequencing, PBMC samples were collected from trial participants at day 0 and at day 28 after the second dose. The sequencing here drew on peripheral blood, taken on day 0 of AZD1222 vaccination. The origin of this receptor is an adult in good health.

The CDR3 reads CASSITGHSGNTIYF. The sequenced DNA: TGTGCCAGTAGTATCACAGGGCACTCTGGAAACACCATATATTTT. The receptor chain draws on TRBV19 and TRBJ1-3, and possibly TRBD1, on 6 matching bases. The germline V gene (reference sequence) gives CDR1 as LNHDA and CDR2 as SQIVND. The trim is 3 bases for V and 0 bases for J, with a gap of 9 bases between the germline ends. Counted from cysteine to phenylalanine, this CDR3 has 15 amino acids. Of all the DNA, just the CDR3 is kept, 45 bases in frame from base 1.